This paragraph covers one TCR beta chain sequence. The sample belongs to a study of blood T cells in healthy people across ages. Sample-barcoded 5' priming and a J-beta primer mix drove a second PCR of roughly 7 to 11 cycles. MiXCR was run by TCRdb on the 5' RACE reads, yielding one entry per CDR3 protein. The repertoire includes roughly 1.5 million distinct CDR3 sequences, 35% to 45% of them detected once, and under 5% sits in the top ten. Germline V gives CDR1 ENHRY, CDR2 SYGVKD. CDR3 length equals 12 residues. V was clipped by 7 bases and J by 3 bases, with 9 bases between them. V usage is TRBV10-3 and J usage is TRBJ1-1; D possibly corresponds to TRBD1 (5 bases). Material for sequencing was blood. The receptor's source is a woman aged 18-29 years in good health. CDR3: CAIKRGDTEAFF. CDR3 coding DNA: TGTGCCATCAAAAGGGGTGACACTGAAGCTTTCTTT.